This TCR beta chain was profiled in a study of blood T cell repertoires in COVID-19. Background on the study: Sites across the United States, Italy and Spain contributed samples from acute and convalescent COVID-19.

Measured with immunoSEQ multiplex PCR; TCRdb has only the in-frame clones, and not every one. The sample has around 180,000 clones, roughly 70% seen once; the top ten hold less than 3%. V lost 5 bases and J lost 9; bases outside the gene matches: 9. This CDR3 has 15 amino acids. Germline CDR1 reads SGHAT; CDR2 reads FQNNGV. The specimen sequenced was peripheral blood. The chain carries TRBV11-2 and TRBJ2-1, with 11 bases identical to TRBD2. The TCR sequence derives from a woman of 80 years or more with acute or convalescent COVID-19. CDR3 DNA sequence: TGTGCCAGCAGCCAACTAGCGGGAGTTTTAACTGAGCAGTTCTTC. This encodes CASSQLAGVLTEQFF.